One and the same sample provided the 18 T cell receptor beta chains below, sequenced in a study of T cell repertoires in cytomegalovirus infection. MiXCR, run by TCRdb on the reads, gives a single entry per CDR3 protein. The table shows about 440,000 distinct CDR3 sequences, with roughly 31% occurring only once. Material for sequencing was PBMCs. The receptors originated from a human donor in good health (CMV status not recorded). Some clones in this sample may be carry-over from other donors' samples.

This clonotype was recorded at least ten times. The rearrangement links TRBV7-2 to TRBJ2-7; TRBD1 might be the D (5 bases). Germline V lookup: CDR1 SGHTA, CDR2 FQGNSA. Trimming left V 1 base short and J 5 bases short, with 18 bases between. The CDR3 has 16 amino acids. The CDR3 region is CASSLVIGQGSNEQYF. The DNA of the CDR3 is TGTGCCAGCAGCTTAGTTATCGGGCAGGGCAGCAACGAGCAGTACTTC.

The chain links TRBV19 to TRBJ1-6; possible D gene TRBD1, 6 bases. The V and J ends lost 3 bases and 6 bases respectively, with 9 bases between them. The CDR3 is made up of 14 amino acids. Germline CDR1 reads LNHDA; CDR2 reads SQIVND (reference sequence). The CDR3 bases are TGTGCCAGTAGTATCACAGGGACTAATTCACCCCTCCACTTT. It codes for CASSITGTNSPLHF.

A word on this clonotype: An end of the junction differs from the germline gene, which may be a read error. CDR3 protein: CAISELDSLSSYNSPLHF. DNA for the CDR3: TGCGCCATCAGTGAGTTGGACTCTTTAAGCTCCTATAATTCACCCCTCCACTTT. The chain combines TRBV10-1 with TRBJ1-6; no reliable D call. The germline V gene has CDR1 WNHNN and CDR2 SYGVQD (reference sequence). The CDR3 extends over 18 amino acids.

This chain uses TRBV2 with TRBJ2-1, with 9 nucleotides matching TRBD2. V trimming: 2 bases; J trimming: 0 bases; junction bases outside the gene matches: 14. In germline, CDR1 is SNHLY, CDR2 FYNNEI. CDR3 length equals 20 residues. The CDR3 sequence: CASSEWQRGVTISSYNEQFF. CDR3 nucleotides: TGTGCCAGCAGTGAATGGCAGCGGGGGGTCACAATAAGCTCCTACAATGAGCAGTTCTTC.

V is TRBV4-3 and J is TRBJ2-5, with 10 bases aligning to TRBD1. The CDR3 has 17 amino acids. V lost 0 bases and J lost 5; bases outside the gene matches: 9. Germline V gene lookup returns CDR1 LGHNA and CDR2 YSLEER. CDR3 loop: CASSQDVGQGLSETQYF. The DNA for the CDR3 is TGCGCCAGCAGCCAAGATGTGGGACAGGGGTTATCGGAGACCCAGTACTTC.

This chain joins TRBV4-3 and TRBJ1-2; 8 bases align to TRBD1. The J segment lost 5 bases and the V segment lost 5 bases, leaving 10 bases of the junction unmatched. CDR3 length: 15 amino acids. CDR1 and CDR2 from the germline V gene are LGHNA and YSLEER. The CDR3 region is CASSTRTGTGYGYTF. The CDR3 DNA follows: TGCGCCAGCAGCACCCGAACCGGGACAGGATATGGCTACACCTTC.

This clonotype was counted only a few times. A much larger clone differs from this one at a single base, so this may be a read error. The chain joins TRBV7-8 to TRBJ2-5, with D tentatively TRBD1 or TRBD2 (6 bases each). CDR1 and CDR2 (germline): SGHVS, FQNEAQ. This CDR3 spans 17 amino acids. Between the trimmed V and J ends, which lost 1 base and 1 base, there was a span of 16 bases. Written as DNA, the CDR3 is TGTGCCAGCAGCTTAGTGGGGGGCCGGGGTCGCCAAGAGACCCAGTACTTC. Protein sequence: CASSLVGGRGRQETQYF.

The CDR3 here is CSARDARGYNEQFF. The CDR3 nucleotides are TGCAGTGCTAGAGATGCCAGGGGCTACAATGAGCAGTTCTTC. This rearrangement joins TRBV20-1 to TRBJ2-1, with D perhaps matching TRBD1 (6 bases). From germline, CDR1 is DFQATT and CDR2 SNEGSKA (reference sequence). V was clipped by 0 bases and J by 3 bases, with 9 bases between them. CDR3 length: 14 amino acids.

The chain has TRBV5-6 and TRBJ2-7; perhaps TRBD2 as D (7 bases). The CDR3 loop spans 14 amino acids. The germline CDR1 and CDR2 sequences are SGHDT and YYEEEE. V was trimmed by 6 bases and J by 0 bases, leaving 13 bases between them. CDR3 nucleotide sequence: TGTGCCAGCACCTACAGGGAGGGCTCCTACGAGCAGTACTTC. Protein sequence: CASTYREGSYEQYF.

Of note for this clonotype: A read error may explain this, as a much larger clone is one base away. V gene TRBV7-2 combines with J gene TRBJ2-3; D might be TRBD1 (7 bases). Trimming took off 2 bases at V and 1 base at J, with 13 bases between the two ends. The CDR3 runs 16 residues. CDR1 is SGHTA, CDR2 FQGNSA, per germline. The CDR3 nucleotides read TGTGCCAGCAGCTTAAGCAGGGGGGTCGGCACAGATACGCAGTATTTT. As protein: CASSLSRGVGTDTQYF.

The gene calls are TRBV6-5 and TRBJ1-1; the D is unclear. Deletions cut 6 bases from V and 2 bases from J, with 16 bases between. The CDR3 loop spans 15 amino acids. Looked up from germline, CDR1 is MNHEY and CDR2 is SVGAGI. Here the CDR3 reads CASRIDSTYNTEAFF. In nucleotides, the CDR3 is TGTGCCAGCAGGATAGACTCAACTTACAACACTGAAGCTTTCTTT.

There are many counts of this clonotype. The chain recombines TRBV7-2 with TRBJ2-5, with D unclear. The CDR3 has 13 amino acids. The germline V gene has CDR1 SGHTA and CDR2 FQGNSA. V was cut by 3 bases and J by 2 bases, with 7 bases left in between. In nucleotides, the CDR3 is TGTGCCAGCAGCTTTAACCTACAAGAGACCCAGTACTTC. As protein: CASSFNLQETQYF.

V and J are TRBV12-3 or TRBV12-4 and TRBJ2-1, with 8 bases identical to TRBD2. The CDR3 runs to 15 residues. The trim removed 5 bases at V and 4 bases at J, leaving 7 bases unmatched. The CDR3 protein is CASSRAGAEYNEQFF. In DNA, the CDR3 is TGTGCCAGCAGTCGAGCGGGGGCCGAATACAATGAGCAGTTCTTC.

This clonotype appeared a few times. The chain recombines TRBV14 with TRBJ2-7; maybe TRBD2 (6 bases). From germline, CDR1 is SGHDN and CDR2 FVKESK. The CDR3 runs 15 residues. V shed 0 bases and J shed 3 bases, with 12 bases lying between them. The CDR3 reads CASSQDWRGNYEQYF. The CDR3 nucleotides read TGTGCCAGCAGCCAAGATTGGCGGGGTAACTACGAGCAGTACTTC.

The rearrangement joins TRBV7-6 to TRBJ2-2, with 8 bases lining up with TRBD1. Per the germline V gene, CDR1 is SGHVS and CDR2 is FNYEAQ. CDR3 length: 17 amino acids. V trimming: 1 base; J trimming: 6 bases; junction bases outside the gene matches: 10. The DNA of the CDR3 is TGTGCCAGCAGCTTAGGTCAAACAGGGGGAAGAGCCGGGGAGCTGTTTTTT. Translated, it gives CASSLGQTGGRAGELFF.

The chain couples TRBV7-8 to TRBJ2-2; TRBD1 or TRBD2 may be the D gene (5 bases each). Germline CDR1 reads SGHVS; CDR2 reads FQNEAQ. The CDR3 runs to 17 residues. V was clipped by 1 base and J by 4 bases, with 16 bases between them. CDR3 sequence reads: CASSLGPRVQVTGELFF. CDR3 sequence (DNA): TGTGCCAGCAGCTTAGGCCCGAGGGTACAGGTCACCGGGGAGCTGTTTTTT.

This clonotype was seen a handful of times. The V gene is TRBV18, the J gene TRBJ2-7; no clear D. Germline CDR1 and CDR2: KGHSH and LQKENI. Trimming took 2 bases from V and 1 from J, leaving 9 bases between them. CDR3 length: 14 amino acids. The CDR3, as DNA: TGTGCCAGCTCACCATTGGTCGAATCCTACGAGCAGTACTTC. Translating gives CASSPLVESYEQYF.

The chain couples TRBV7-6 to TRBJ2-3; D possibly uses TRBD1 or TRBD2 (5 bases each). Trimming pared 4 bases from V and 0 bases from J, leaving 14 bases between. CDR3 length equals 16 residues. The V gene's germline CDR1 is SGHVS and CDR2 FNYEAQ. The CDR3 DNA sequence: TGTGCCAGCAGCTATATTCCGGGACGGAGCACAGATACGCAGTATTTT. It codes for CASSYIPGRSTDTQYF.